The next 10 T cell receptor beta chains were all read from a single sample in a study of early T cells in non-severe SARS-CoV-2 infection. From the 5' RACE reads, TCRdb called clonotypes with MiXCR, one entry per CDR3 protein. This table has tens of thousands of distinct CDR3 sequences, roughly 10% appearing once. Sequenced input: whole blood. Receptors were obtained from an adult who was a healthcare worker with PCR-confirmed SARS-CoV-2 infection or an uninfected control (not recorded which).

This chain joins TRBV5-1 and TRBJ2-6; D is undetermined. CDR1 is SGHRS and CDR2 is YFSETQ in the germline V gene. This CDR3 is 14 amino acids long. Deletions cut 0 bases from V and 7 bases from J, with 8 bases between. The CDR3 bases are TGCGCCAGCAGCTTGGCTGGGGAAGCCAACGTCCTGACTTTC. This gives the protein CASSLAGEANVLTF.

This clonotype was seen repeatedly, ten times or more. The V call is TRBV6-6, the J call TRBJ1-5; D not certain. V was pared by 0 bases and J by 2 bases, with 5 bases between. CDR3 length: 14 residues. Germline V gives CDR1 MNHNY, CDR2 SVGAGI (reference sequence). The CDR3 protein is CASSYSRGNQPQHF. The CDR3 nucleotides are TGTGCCAGCAGTTACTCGAGGGGCAATCAGCCCCAGCATTTT.

In this sample, this clonotype turned up many times. The chain combines TRBV18 with TRBJ2-3; possibly TRBD2 for D (5 bases). V dropped 2 bases and J dropped 3 bases, with 12 bases sitting between them. CDR3 length: 15 amino acids. Looked up from germline, CDR1 is KGHSH and CDR2 is LQKENI. CDR3 residues: CASSPGPGKTDTQYF. CDR3 in DNA: TGTGCCAGCTCACCAGGTCCGGGGAAGACAGATACGCAGTATTTT. Full variable domain (remainder filled in from reference TRBV18 and TRBJ2-3): NAGVMQNPRHLVRRRGQEARLRCSPMKGHSHVYWYRQLPEEGLKFMVYLQKENIIDESGMPKERFSAEFPKEGPSILRIQQVVRGDSAAYFCASSPGPGKTDTQYFGPGTRLTVL.

The CDR3 sequence: CASTREVAGVLRDTQYF. CDR3 bases: TGTGCCAGCACCCGGGAGGTAGCGGGAGTTCTAAGAGATACGCAGTATTTT. The chain employs TRBV14 and TRBJ2-3; TRBD2 matches 9 bases. The ends lost 7 bases at V and 5 bases at J; junction bases unmatched: 16. This CDR3 contains 17 residues. Germline assignment: CDR1 SGHDN and CDR2 FVKESK.

This clonotype was recorded at least ten times. The V call is TRBV7-2, the J call TRBJ2-1; the D call may be TRBD1 or TRBD2 (6 bases each). CDR3 length: 15 residues. Per the germline V gene, CDR1 is SGHTA and CDR2 is FQGNSA. With 4 bases removed from V and 6 bases from J, the gap between germline ends came to 16 bases. The CDR3 reads CASSSQGGLGNEQFF. The CDR3 DNA reads as TGTGCCAGCAGCTCTCAAGGGGGGTTAGGCAATGAGCAGTTCTTC.

This clonotype was picked up one time. Possible read error: a much larger clone is one base away. V is TRBV12-3 or TRBV12-4 and J is TRBJ1-3; 7 nucleotides match TRBD1. The V segment lost 4 bases and the J segment 0 bases; nucleotides outside the gene matches: 6. CDR3 length equals 16 residues. CDR3 region: CASSWTGTRSGNTIYF. The CDR3 bases are TGTGCCAGCAGTTGGACAGGCACGCGCTCTGGAAACACCATATATTTT.

This clonotype was seen a single time. The rearrangement uses TRBV13 and TRBJ2-5, with D perhaps matching TRBD2 (5 bases). The CDR3 runs to 14 residues. V was pared by 3 bases and J by 5 bases, with 13 bases between. CDR1 is PRHDT and CDR2 is FYEKMQ in the germline V gene (reference sequence). The chain's CDR3 is CASSFHSSMETQYF. CDR3 sequence (DNA): TGTGCCAGCAGCTTTCATTCTAGCATGGAGACCCAGTACTTC.

The CDR3 protein is CASSLFNSPLHF. The CDR3 DNA sequence: TGTGCCAGCAGCTTATTTAATTCACCCCTCCACTTT. This chain uses TRBV9 with TRBJ1-6, with unresolved D. Trimming pared 4 bases from V and 6 bases from J, leaving 5 bases between. Germline V gene data show CDR1 as SGDLS and CDR2 as YYNGEE. CDR3 size: 12 residues.

Comments on this clonotype: One junction end does not reproduce the germline sequence, and a read error may be involved. The chain carries TRBV7-9 and TRBJ1-1, with D uncertain. Germline loops: CDR1 SEHNR, CDR2 FQNEAQ (reference sequence). The CDR3 contains 11 residues. CDR3 DNA: TGTGTCAGCAGCTCGAACACTGAAGCTTTCTTT. Encoded protein: CVSSSNTEAFF.

This chain uses TRBV3-1 with TRBJ2-4; 10 positions agree with TRBD2. CDR3 length equals 21 residues. After removal of 2 bases from V and 8 bases from J, the junction contained 24 bases not matched to a gene. CDR1 is LGHDT, CDR2 YNNKEL, per germline (reference sequence). CDR3 region: CASSQSPSKAGGPSEWDIQYF. CDR3 in DNA: TGTGCCAGCAGCCAATCTCCGTCAAAAGCGGGAGGGCCGTCGGAGTGGGACATTCAGTACTTC.